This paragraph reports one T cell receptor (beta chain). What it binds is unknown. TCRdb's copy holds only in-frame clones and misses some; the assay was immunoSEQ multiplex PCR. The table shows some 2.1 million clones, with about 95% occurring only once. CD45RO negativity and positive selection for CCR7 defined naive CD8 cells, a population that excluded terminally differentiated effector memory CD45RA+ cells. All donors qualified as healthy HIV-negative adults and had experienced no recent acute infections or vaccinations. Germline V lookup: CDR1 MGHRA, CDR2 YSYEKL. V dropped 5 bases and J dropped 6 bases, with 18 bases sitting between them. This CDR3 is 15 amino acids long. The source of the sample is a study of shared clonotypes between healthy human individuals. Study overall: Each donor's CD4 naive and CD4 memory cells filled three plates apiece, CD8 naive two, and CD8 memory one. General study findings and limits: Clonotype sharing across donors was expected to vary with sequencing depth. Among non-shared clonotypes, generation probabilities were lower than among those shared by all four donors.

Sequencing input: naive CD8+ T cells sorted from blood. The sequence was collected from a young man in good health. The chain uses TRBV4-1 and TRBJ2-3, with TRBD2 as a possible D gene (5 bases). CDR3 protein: CASSSDEGLSDTQYF. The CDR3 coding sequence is TGCGCCAGCAGCTCCGATGAGGGTCTCTCCGATACGCAGTATTTT.